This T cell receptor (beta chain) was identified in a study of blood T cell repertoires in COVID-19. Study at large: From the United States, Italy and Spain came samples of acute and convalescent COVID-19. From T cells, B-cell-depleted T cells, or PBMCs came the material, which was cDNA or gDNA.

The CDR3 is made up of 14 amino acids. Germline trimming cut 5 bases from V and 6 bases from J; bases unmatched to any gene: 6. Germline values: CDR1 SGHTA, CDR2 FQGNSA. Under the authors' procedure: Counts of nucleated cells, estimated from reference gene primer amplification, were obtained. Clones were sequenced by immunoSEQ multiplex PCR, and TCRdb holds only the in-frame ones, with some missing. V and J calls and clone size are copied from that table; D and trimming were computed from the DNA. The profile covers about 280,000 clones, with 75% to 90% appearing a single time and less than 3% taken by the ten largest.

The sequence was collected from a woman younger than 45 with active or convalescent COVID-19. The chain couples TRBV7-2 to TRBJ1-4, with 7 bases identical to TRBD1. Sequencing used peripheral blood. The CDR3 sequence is CASSVGRGDEKLFF. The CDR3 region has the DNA TGTGCCAGCAGCGTAGGCAGGGGGGATGAAAAACTGTTTTTT.